The source of this T cell receptor (beta chain) is a study of PD-1 blockade in mismatch repair-deficient tumors. Data came from immunoSEQ multiplex PCR; TCRdb stores just in-frame clones and leaves some out. The table shows more than 90,000 clones, with around three quarters occurring only once. TCR sequencing covered a few patients who responded to pembrolizumab. The sample consisted of peripheral blood, taken 60 to 65 weeks after starting pembrolizumab. The receptor was isolated from an adult with mismatch repair-deficient cancer.

CDR3 residues: CASSAGGRFITFF. The CDR3 DNA is TGTGCCAGCAGCGCAGGAGGCAGGTTTATAACTTTCTTT. The rearrangement links TRBV11-1 to TRBJ1-1; D gene ambiguous. Germline CDR1 and CDR2: SGHAT and FQDESV (reference sequence). Trimming took 5 bases from V and 12 from J, leaving 19 bases between them. This CDR3 has 13 amino acids.